These 20 T cell receptor beta chains were all obtained from the same sample, sequenced in a study of CD8+CD57+ T cells in acquired aplastic anemia. Selection for sequencing was limited to patients who had shown CD8+CD57+ cell expansion by flow cytometry. Template material for TCR beta VDJ and CDR3 profiling consisted of genomic DNA. In TCRdb, the reads were re-called with MiXCR into one record per CDR3 protein. The repertoire holds 150,000 or so distinct CDR3 sequences, with about 50% as singletons. Material: sorted CD4+, CD8+, or CD8+CD57+ T cells (not recorded which) from PBMCs. These receptors all come from a human donor with aplastic anemia.

The chain carries TRBV11-3 and TRBJ2-7; a possible D gene is TRBD2 (6 bases). V lost 3 bases and J lost 1, with 13 bases in between. The V gene's germline CDR1 is SGHNT and CDR2 YENEEA. This CDR3 has 15 amino acids. CDR3 sequence (DNA): TGTGCCAGCAGCTTGGACTACAGGAGGTCCTACGAGCAGTACTTC. This sequence encodes CASSLDYRRSYEQYF.

This clonotype was recorded many times. This chain joins TRBV5-1 and TRBJ2-2, with 9 bases aligning to TRBD1. The V gene end was trimmed by 3 bases and the J gene end by 7 bases; junction bases not matched to a gene: 7. The CDR3 loop spans 15 amino acids. Germline CDR1 SGHRS, CDR2 YFSETQ. CDR3 protein: CASSWSGTGFGELFF. For the CDR3, the DNA is TGCGCCAGCAGCTGGTCCGGGACAGGGTTCGGGGAGCTGTTTTTT.

The table lists this clonotype with many counts. The CDR3 DNA reads TGTGCCAGTGCTAGCGGCTGGAATGAGCAGTTCTTC. Protein: CASASGWNEQFF. This sequence joins TRBV7-9 and TRBJ2-1, with 7 bases lining up with TRBD2. The CDR3 consists of 12 residues. With V trimmed by 9 bases and J by 7 bases, 6 bases remained unmatched. The germline V gene encodes CDR1 SEHNR and CDR2 FQNEAQ (reference sequence). Supplemented by reference TRBV7-9 and TRBJ2-1, the full variable domain reads DTGVSQNPRHKITKRGQNVTFRCDPISEHNRLYWYRQTLGQGPEFLTYFQNEAQLEKSRLLSDRFSAERPKGSFSTLEIQRTEQGDSAMYLCASASGWNEQFFGPGTRLTVL.

The J gene is TRBJ1-5, the V gene TRBV20-1; possible D gene TRBD1, 6 bases. From germline, CDR1 is DFQATT and CDR2 SNEGSKA (reference sequence). The CDR3 length is 15 residues. Trimming took 1 base from V and 4 from J, leaving 14 bases between them. CDR3 bases: TGCAGTGCTAGAGTCAGTGGCAGGGGAAATCAGCCCCAGCATTTT. This gives the protein CSARVSGRGNQPQHF.

Concerning this clonotype: Because it lacks the conserved phenylalanine or tryptophan at the end, this CDR3 is likely a read error. This chain uses TRBV3-1 with TRBJ2-5, with a weak D call TRBD2 (6 bases). The CDR3 totals 16 residues. V lost 2 bases and J 5 bases, leaving 18 bases between the germline ends. CDR1 and CDR2 from the germline V gene are LGHDT and YNNKEL (reference sequence). The CDR3 DNA sequence: TGTGCCAGCAGCCAAAAGGAGGGGCAGGGCGGGGAGACCCAGTACCTC. Amino acid sequence: CASSQKEGQGGETQYL.

As concerns this clonotype: A much larger clone differs by one base, so this may be a read error. The DNA is omitted, as the CDR3 cannot be located on it reliably, and the CDR3 follows TCRdb's listing. The chain has TRBV5-4 and TRBJ1-2; TRBD1, the table's D call, was not compared with the DNA. The CDR3 numbers 14 amino acids, ends counted. Germline values: CDR1 SGHNT, CDR2 YYREEE (reference sequence). The chain's CDR3 is CATSGSGRDYGCTF.

The sample holds a few counts of this clonotype. The rearrangement joins TRBV7-6 to TRBJ1-6; D not certain. Trimming pared 5 bases from V and 6 bases from J, leaving 8 bases between. CDR3 length: 13 amino acids. The germline CDR1 and CDR2 sequences are SGHVS and FNYEAQ. The CDR3 nucleotides read TGTGCCAGCAGCCAGAGGGCTAATTCACCCCTCCACTTT. Translating gives CASSQRANSPLHF.

This clonotype was recorded many times. The chain links TRBV9 to TRBJ2-7; TRBD2 might be the D (5 bases). The CDR3 consists of 15 residues. Germline CDR1 and CDR2: SGDLS and YYNGEE. V was pared by 0 bases and J by 2 bases, with 12 bases between. For the CDR3, the DNA is TGTGCCAGCAGCGTAGGAACGGGATCGACCTACGAGCAGTACTTC. Protein: CASSVGTGSTYEQYF. The full variable domain, completed using reference TRBV9 and TRBJ2-7, is DSGVTQTPKHLITATGQRVTLRCSPRSGDLSVYWYQQSLDQGLQFLIQYYNGEERAKGNILERFSAQQFPDLHSELNLSSLELGDSALYFCASSVGTGSTYEQYFGPGTRLTVT.

Comment on this clonotype: A junction end diverges from the germline sequence, so it may reflect a read error. The CDR3 region has the DNA TGTGCTACCAATGAACCGGACAGCGATCCATCAGGGGAGCTGTTTTTT. Protein sequence: CATNEPDSDPSGELFF. This chain uses TRBV24-1 with TRBJ2-2; possibly TRBD1 for D (6 bases). CDR3 length: 16 residues. Germline-derived CDR1 and CDR2 are KGHDR and SFDVKD.

The V and J genes are TRBV11-3 and TRBJ2-5; TRBD1 aligns across 9 bases. In germline, CDR1 is SGHNT, CDR2 YENEEA. V lost 5 bases and J lost 0; bases outside the gene matches: 7. The CDR3 has 16 amino acids. The CDR3 protein is CASSRGTGPYQETQYF. CDR3 DNA sequence: TGTGCCAGCAGCCGAGGGACAGGGCCGTACCAAGAGACCCAGTACTTC.

This clonotype has a single count. V is TRBV24-1 and J is TRBJ2-5; possible D gene TRBD2, 7 bases. The germline V gene encodes CDR1 KGHDR and CDR2 SFDVKD. The CDR3 consists of 14 residues. Between the trimmed V and J ends, which lost 4 bases and 5 bases, there was a span of 13 bases. CDR3 DNA sequence: TGTGCCACCAGTGAGGGGGGGGCCCCCGAGACCCAGTACTTC. Translated: CATSEGGAPETQYF.

This clonotype turned up a few times. V and J are TRBV10-3 and TRBJ1-1; D is undetermined. This CDR3 is built from 12 residues. Germline values: CDR1 ENHRY, CDR2 SYGVKD. V gave up 4 bases and J gave up 1 base, with 4 bases separating them. The CDR3 spells CAISGQNTEAFF. In DNA, the CDR3 is TGTGCCATCAGTGGCCAGAACACTGAAGCTTTCTTT.

This clonotype was observed many times. The CDR3 DNA is TGTGCCAGCAGCCAAGATGGGAGGGGTCCGAACACTGAAGCTTTCTTT. As protein: CASSQDGRGPNTEAFF. This rearrangement joins TRBV4-2 to TRBJ1-1, with D perhaps TRBD1 (5 bases). Germline V gene lookup returns CDR1 LGHNA and CDR2 YNFKEQ. V was clipped by 0 bases and J by 1 base, with 12 bases between them. The CDR3 has 16 amino acids.

On this clonotype itself: A read error may explain this, as a much larger clone is one base away. The chain has TRBV9 and TRBJ1-1; the match to TRBD1 covers 7 bases. CDR1 and CDR2 (germline): SGDLS, YYNGEE. The CDR3 has 14 amino acids. Here the CDR3 DNA reads TGTGCCAGCAGCGCACCGTCGACAGGGAATGAAGCTTCCTTT. This codes for CASSAPSTGNEASF.

V is TRBV19 and J is TRBJ2-1; 10 positions agree with TRBD2. Germline V gene lookup returns CDR1 LNHDA and CDR2 SQIVND (reference sequence). The CDR3 runs 15 residues. The J segment lost 8 bases and the V segment lost 6 bases, leaving 10 bases of the junction unmatched. CDR3 sequence (DNA): TGTGCCAGTAGGAGAGGGGCTAGCGGGAGCGATGAGCAGTTCTTC. Amino acid sequence: CASRRGASGSDEQFF. Full variable domain (outside the CDR3, taken from reference TRBV19 and TRBJ2-1): DGGITQSPKYLFRKEGQNVTLSCEQNLNHDAMYWYRQDPGQGLRLIYYSQIVNDFQKGDIAEGYSVSREKKESFPLTVTSAQKNPTAFYLCASRRGASGSDEQFFGPGTRLTVL.

This clonotype has more than one count but fewer than ten. The chain carries TRBV29-1 and TRBJ1-1; D not resolved. CDR3 length equals 10 residues. Germline-derived CDR1 and CDR2 are SQVTM and ANQGSEA. V was pared by 6 bases and J by 6 bases, with 8 bases between. CDR3 region: CSVMTAEAFF. The CDR3 DNA reads TGCAGCGTCATGACCGCTGAAGCTTTCTTT.

At least ten counts were recorded for this clonotype. The rearrangement uses TRBV14 and TRBJ2-1; tentatively, D is TRBD2 (5 bases). The CDR3 is 19 amino acids. The ends were cut back, 4 bases at V and 3 bases at J, with 25 bases in the middle. CDR1 is SGHDN and CDR2 is FVKESK in the germline V gene. The CDR3 nucleotides read TGTGCCAGCAGCCCTGGAGACCTTTACCCTCGGGGTAGCTACAATGAGCAGTTCTTC. Amino acid sequence: CASSPGDLYPRGSYNEQFF.

This chain connects TRBV20-1 to TRBJ1-6; tentative D call: TRBD1 (6 bases). CDR3 length: 14 residues. Trimming took off 1 base at V and 8 bases at J, with 12 bases between the two ends. Per germline, CDR1 DFQATT and CDR2 SNEGSKA (reference sequence). DNA of the CDR3: TGCAGTGCTAGAGGGACAGTCGCGCATTCACCCCTCCACTTT. Translated: CSARGTVAHSPLHF.

This clonotype was observed a handful of times. This may stem from a read error, because a much larger clone lies one nucleotide away. The CDR3 ends on some other residue instead of the conserved phenylalanine or tryptophan, so this is likely a read error. The CDR3 loop reads CASRAGTGYYEQYL. CDR3 bases: TGTGCCAGCAGGGCCGGGACCGGATACTACGAGCAGTACCTC. The gene calls are TRBV6-1 and TRBJ2-7; perhaps D is TRBD1 or TRBD2 (5 bases each). The CDR3 is 14 amino acids. V lost 6 bases, J lost 3 bases, and 15 bases lay in between. Germline values: CDR1 MNHNS, CDR2 SASEGT.

Concerning this clonotype: This may stem from a read error, because a much larger clone lies one nucleotide away. This chain uses TRBV12-3 or TRBV12-4 with TRBJ1-2; D uncertain. The CDR3 has 15 amino acids. The CDR3 DNA is TGTGCCAGCAGCCCGGAGGGAGGACCTAACTATGGCTGCACCTTC. This gives the protein CASSPEGGPNYGCTF.